This T cell receptor beta chain was identified during a study of cytomegalovirus exposure and HLA in healthy donors. Broader study findings: It was 150 to 200 TCR beta chains that were listed as cytomegalovirus-associated. TCR association rates varied by HLA locus in a later analysis, with DRB1 highest and HLA-C lowest.

PCR amplification relied on 60 Vbeta primers (plus 13 Jbeta primers). The repertoire was sequenced with immunoSEQ multiplex PCR; TCRdb's copy has only in-frame clones and lacks some. The sample has fewer than 200,000 clones, about 75% seen once. V lost 7 bases to trimming and J lost 0 bases, with 18 bases between them. The CDR3 spans 16 residues. Germline V gene lookup returns CDR1 MDHEN and CDR2 SYDVKM. A note on this clone: Its antigen remains unknown.

The TCR comes from a man between 18 and 35 years old in good health and CMV-seronegative. Input material: PBMCs. This chain joins TRBV28 and TRBJ1-1; D gene uncertain. CDR3 residues: CASTFRVFPMNTEAFF. CDR3 sequence (DNA): TGTGCCAGCACCTTCCGGGTCTTTCCCATGAACACTGAAGCTTTCTTT. Full variable domain (missing parts from reference TRBV28 and TRBJ1-1): DVKVTQSSRYLVKRTGEKVFLECVQDMDHENMFWYRQDPGLGLRLIYFSYDVKMKEKGDIPEGYSVSREKKERFSLILESASTNQTSMYLCASTFRVFPMNTEAFFGQGTRLTVV.